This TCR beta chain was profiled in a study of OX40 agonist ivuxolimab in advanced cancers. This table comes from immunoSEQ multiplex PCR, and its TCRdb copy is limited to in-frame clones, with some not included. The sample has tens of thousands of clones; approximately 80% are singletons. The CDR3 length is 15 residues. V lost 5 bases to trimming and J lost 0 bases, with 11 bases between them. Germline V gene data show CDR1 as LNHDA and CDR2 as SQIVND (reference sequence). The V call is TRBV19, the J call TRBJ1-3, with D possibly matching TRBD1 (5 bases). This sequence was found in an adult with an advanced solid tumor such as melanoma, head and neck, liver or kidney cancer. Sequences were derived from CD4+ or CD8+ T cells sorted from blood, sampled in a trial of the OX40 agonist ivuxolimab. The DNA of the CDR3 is TGTGCCAGTAGTCCCTGGGGGGACTCTGGAAACACCATATATTTT. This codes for CASSPWGDSGNTIYF.